This T cell receptor beta chain was captured by sequencing in a study of control samples from healthy donors and cancer patients. The germline V and J ends were trimmed by 0 bases and 1 base, with 8 bases remaining between them. Germline V gene sequence: CDR1 ENHRY, CDR2 SYGVKD. The CDR3 consists of 15 residues. Sequenced by immunoSEQ multiplex PCR; TCRdb stores in-frame clones only, minus some. This table holds about 170,000 clones, 90% to 95% found once. The receptor comes from a young woman in good health. The material sequenced was blood. This chain links TRBV10-3 with TRBJ2-3, with D perhaps matching TRBD2 (5 bases). The CDR3 DNA sequence: TGTGCCATCAGTGAGTCGGATAGCGGCACAGATACGCAGTATTTT. It specifies CAISESDSGTDTQYF.